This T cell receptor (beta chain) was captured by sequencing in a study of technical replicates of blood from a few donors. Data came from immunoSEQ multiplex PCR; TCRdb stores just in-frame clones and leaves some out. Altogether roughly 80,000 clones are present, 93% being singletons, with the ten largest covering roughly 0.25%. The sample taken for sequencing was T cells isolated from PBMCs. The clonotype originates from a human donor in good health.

CDR3 nucleotides: TGTGCCAGCAGCCGGGGGCGGGACAGGGCCTCCAATGAGCAGTTCTTC. The encoded protein is CASSRGRDRASNEQFF. The genes are TRBV7-9 and TRBJ2-1; 9 bases map to TRBD1. The CDR3 sequence is 16 residues long. V lost 5 bases and J lost 6; bases outside the gene matches: 11. Germline-derived CDR1 and CDR2 are SEHNR and FQNEAQ (reference sequence). Full variable domain (remainder filled in from reference TRBV7-9 and TRBJ2-1): DTGVSQNPRHKITKRGQNVTFRCDPISEHNRLYWYRQTLGQGPEFLTYFQNEAQLEKSRLLSDRFSAERPKGSFSTLEIQRTEQGDSAMYLCASSRGRDRASNEQFFGPGTRLTVL.